Listed here is a single TCR beta chain. Antigen: not known. The junction departs from the called germline gene at one end, perhaps through a read error. A modified ARM-PCR protocol with three rounds of nested PCR amplified TCRbeta. In TCRdb, the multiplex PCR reads were re-called with MiXCR into one record per CDR3 protein. This table holds over 100,000 distinct CDR3 sequences, roughly 77% found once. Germline V gene lookup returns CDR1 SGHAT and CDR2 FQNNGV. This CDR3 comprises 17 residues. The sample belongs to a study of tumor and adjacent non-tumor tissue in lung cancer. Overall study results and limits: Normal lung showed higher cumulative top 100 clone frequency than tumor. Significantly higher TCR diversity was found in tumor than normal lung. Tumor TCR diversity, when higher, was linked to shorter survival.

No cell sorting was done before RNA was extracted from the tissue. Newly diagnosed lung cancer patients had thoracic surgery in China, August–November 2014, without prior chemotherapy. The sequence was collected from a woman aged 60-75 years with non-small cell lung cancer. The sample was lung tumor tissue. The chain couples TRBV11-2 to TRBJ2-1; a weak D match, TRBD2 (5 bases). The CDR3 is CASSTRGTLGSYNGQFF. Written as DNA, the CDR3 is TGTGCCAGCAGCACCCGGGGAACCTTAGGCTCCTACAATGGGCAGTTCTTC.